A single sample is the source of the 18 T cell receptor beta chains below, sequenced in a study of graft-versus-host responses after intestinal transplantation. These receptors' antigens are unknown. Only in-frame clones appear in the TCRdb table, and some are missing; sequencing was by immunoSEQ multiplex PCR. The table records approximately 93,000 clones, 85% to 95% of them present only once. Sequenced here: unstimulated CD8+ T cells sorted from spleen or lymph node cells, sampled before transplant. The receptors originated from a human donor who was the organ donor for an intestinal transplant.

CDR3 protein: CASSLVGSANGYTF. CDR3 sequence (DNA): TGTGCCAGCAGCTTGGTAGGGAGTGCGAATGGCTACACCTTC. V usage is TRBV5-5 and J usage is TRBJ1-2, with D unresolved. This CDR3 is built from 14 residues. Trimming cost V 0 bases and J 6 bases, with 12 bases left between them. The germline V gene has CDR1 SGHKS and CDR2 YYEKEE (reference sequence).

The rearrangement uses TRBV5-3 and TRBJ2-7; D call uncertain. TRBV5-3 counts as an open reading frame of uncertain function. The CDR3 sequence is 15 residues long. V was trimmed by 1 base and J by 7 bases, leaving 18 bases between them. The CDR3 bases are TGTGCCAGAAGCTTGCTCCAGGCTTATGTGAGAGAGCAGTACTTC. Its protein is CARSLLQAYVREQYF.

This rearrangement joins TRBV5-6 to TRBJ2-4; D not certain. The ends were cut back, 3 bases at V and 4 bases at J, with 5 bases in the middle. This CDR3 has 12 residues. Looked up from germline, CDR1 is SGHDT and CDR2 is YYEEEE. CDR3 residues: CASSSVKNIQYF. CDR3 DNA: TGTGCCAGCAGCTCCGTAAAAAACATTCAGTACTTC.

The genes are TRBV29-1 and TRBJ1-2, with a tentative D call TRBD1 (5 bases). CDR3 length equals 13 residues. The germline V gene has CDR1 SQVTM and CDR2 ANQGSEA. Trimming stripped 6 bases from V and 1 base from J, with 12 bases between. For the CDR3, the DNA is TGCAGCGTCAGCTCGGGGGATAACTATGGCTACACCTTC. This encodes CSVSSGDNYGYTF. Looking up the rest from reference TRBV29-1 and TRBJ1-2 gives the full variable domain: SAVISQKPSRDICQRGTSLTIQCQVDSQVTMMFWYRQQPGQSLTLIATANQGSEATYESGFVIDKFPISRPNLTFSTLTVSNMSPEDSSIYLCSVSSGDNYGYTFGSGTRLTVV.

This rearrangement joins TRBV4-1 to TRBJ2-3; the match to TRBD2 covers 8 bases. The V segment lost 0 bases and the J segment 9 bases; nucleotides outside the gene matches: 8. The germline V gene encodes CDR1 MGHRA and CDR2 YSYEKL. This CDR3 has 15 amino acids. CDR3 protein: CASSQEREASYTQYF. As DNA, the CDR3 is TGCGCCAGCAGCCAAGAGCGGGAGGCGTCTTACACGCAGTATTTT.

The chain combines TRBV19 with TRBJ2-7; TRBD2 matches at 12 bases. The J segment lost 7 bases and the V segment lost 5 bases, leaving 9 bases of the junction unmatched. This CDR3 region has 15 residues. Germline lookup yields CDR1 LNHDA and CDR2 SQIVND (reference sequence). The CDR3, as DNA: TGTGCCAGTAGTTTAGTACTAGCGGGGGGCCAGGAGCAGTACTTC. It yields the protein CASSLVLAGGQEQYF. Together with reference TRBV19 and TRBJ2-7, the CDR3 gives the full variable domain: DGGITQSPKYLFRKEGQNVTLSCEQNLNHDAMYWYRQDPGQGLRLIYYSQIVNDFQKGDIAEGYSVSREKKESFPLTVTSAQKNPTAFYLCASSLVLAGGQEQYFGPGTRLTVT.

The rearrangement links TRBV19 to TRBJ2-1; possible D gene TRBD2, 6 bases. Germline V lookup: CDR1 LNHDA, CDR2 SQIVND (reference sequence). The CDR3 loop spans 15 amino acids. V lost 6 bases, J lost 2 bases, and 14 bases lay in between. CDR3 in amino acids: CASRSVGGTYNEQFF. CDR3 coding DNA: TGTGCCAGTAGGTCGGTTGGGGGGACCTACAATGAGCAGTTCTTC.

The chain links TRBV19 to TRBJ1-5; D uncertain. Germline V gene data show CDR1 as LNHDA and CDR2 as SQIVND (reference sequence). The V and J ends lost 4 bases and 6 bases respectively, with 16 bases between them. The CDR3 covers 15 residues. CDR3 sequence reads: CASSTSGGSGQPQHF. For the CDR3, the DNA is TGTGCCAGTAGTACCTCAGGAGGTTCAGGTCAGCCCCAGCATTTT.

The J gene is TRBJ2-2, the V gene TRBV28; a possible D gene is TRBD1 (12 bases). Germline loops: CDR1 MDHEN, CDR2 SYDVKM. Trimming took 1 base from V and 7 from J, leaving 37 bases between them. The CDR3 spans 23 residues. CDR3 DNA sequence: TGTGCCAGCAGTTTATTTGCCCCTGGGGACAGGGGGCTACTAGCGGGAGCGAACGGGGAGCTGTTTTTT. Its protein product is CASSLFAPGDRGLLAGANGELFF.

The V gene is TRBV10-1, the J gene TRBJ2-1; maybe TRBD2 (5 bases). V was trimmed by 2 bases and J by 0 bases, leaving 5 bases between them. CDR1 and CDR2 (germline): WNHNN, SYGVQD (reference sequence). The length of the CDR3 is 14 residues. For the CDR3, the DNA is TGCGCCAGCAGTGAGACTAGCTCCTACAATGAGCAGTTCTTC. This sequence encodes CASSETSSYNEQFF.

The V gene is TRBV7-9, the J gene TRBJ2-2; 11 nucleotides align to TRBD2. This CDR3 is built from 18 residues. V dropped 2 bases and J dropped 5; count of bases not matched to a gene: 10. Looked up from germline, CDR1 is SEHNR and CDR2 is FQNEAQ (reference sequence). Written as DNA, the CDR3 is TGTGCCAGCAGCTTAACTAGCGGGGGCCCCTGGGAGACCGGGGAGCTGTTTTTT. Translating gives CASSLTSGGPWETGELFF.

The genes are TRBV11-2 and TRBJ2-7, with a tentative D call TRBD1 (5 bases). V was cut by 0 bases and J by 7 bases, with 10 bases left in between. The CDR3 covers 13 residues. Germline CDR1 reads SGHAT; CDR2 reads FQNNGV. CDR3 amino acids: CASSLDGQGEQYF. The DNA for the CDR3 is TGTGCCAGCAGCTTAGATGGCCAGGGAGAGCAGTACTTC.

Regarding this clone: The junction does not match germline at one end; this may be a read error. The rearrangement joins TRBV14 to TRBJ2-7, with 7 bases aligning to TRBD1. The CDR3 sequence is 14 residues long. The V gene's germline CDR1 is SGHDN and CDR2 FVKESK. Here the CDR3 DNA reads TGTGCCAGCAGCCGGACAGGAGAGGGGTACGGGCAGTACTTC. Translating it yields CASSRTGEGYGQYF.

This chain uses TRBV19 with TRBJ1-2, with no clear D. CDR3 length: 14 residues. Germline values: CDR1 LNHDA, CDR2 SQIVND (reference sequence). Deletions cut 7 bases from V and 5 bases from J, with 17 bases between. The CDR3 bases are TGTGCCAGTACCTCCGACACCTCTTGGTATGGCTACACCTTC. Amino acids: CASTSDTSWYGYTF.

CDR3 coding DNA: TGCGCCAGCAGCTTTGGGGTTGGGGCGGCAGATGAGCAGTTCTTC. Translation gives CASSFGVGAADEQFF. The rearrangement joins TRBV5-1 to TRBJ2-1, with D perhaps TRBD1 (5 bases). The CDR3 has 15 amino acids. CDR1 SGHRS and CDR2 YFSETQ come from the germline V gene. Between the trimmed V and J ends, which lost 2 bases and 8 bases, there was a span of 17 bases.

The chain is built from TRBV7-8 and TRBJ2-2, with a possible D match to TRBD2 (6 bases). The CDR3 covers 16 residues. Per germline, CDR1 SGHVS and CDR2 FQNEAQ. V lost 4 bases, J lost 1 base, and 13 bases lay in between. The CDR3 DNA reads TGTGCCAGCAGCTCAGCCAGGGACTTGAACACCGGGGAGCTGTTTTTT. Amino acid sequence: CASSSARDLNTGELFF.

V and J are TRBV15 and TRBJ2-3, with D possibly matching TRBD2 (6 bases). CDR3 length equals 14 residues. The germline V gene has CDR1 LNHNV and CDR2 YYDKDF (reference sequence). Trimming shortened V by 0 bases and J by 8 bases, and 12 bases separated the two germline ends. The CDR3 sequence is CATSRDRGAGTQYF. Here the CDR3 DNA reads TGTGCCACCAGCAGAGATCGCGGGGCAGGTACGCAGTATTTT.

The gene calls are TRBV28 and TRBJ2-1; no clear D. Germline CDR1 is MDHEN and CDR2 is SYDVKM. Trimming took off 6 bases at V and 4 bases at J, with 4 bases between the two ends. This CDR3 region has 11 residues. DNA of the CDR3: TGTGCCAGCAGCGGGTACAATGAGCAGTTCTTC. Translating gives CASSGYNEQFF.